The T cell receptor (beta chain) described here comes from a study of identical twins. A word on this clonotype: Its antigen is still unknown.

Study-wide points: Memory repertoires lacked the insertion deficit that abundant cord blood beta clonotypes showed. Where beta out-of-frame sequences were concerned, excess twin sharing was weaker.

TCRdb re-called the 5' RACE reads with MiXCR, one entry per CDR3 protein. The sample includes over 500,000 distinct CDR3 sequences, under 25% of them seen just once. The CDR3 totals 14 residues. The junction had 3 bases not matched to a gene; V was cut back by 5 bases and J by 1 base. Looked up from germline, CDR1 is SGHVS and CDR2 is FNYEAQ. These data were also reused for a study on T cells expressing NK-cell markers.

The receptor was isolated from a woman aged 18-30 years in good health. The sample consisted of CD4+ T cells sorted from blood. This chain links TRBV7-6 with TRBJ2-3, with 7 nucleotides matching TRBD2. The CDR3 is CASSGTSGTDTQYF. Written as DNA, the CDR3 is TGTGCCAGCAGCGGAACTAGCGGCACAGATACGCAGTATTTT. The variable domain in full, completed from reference TRBV7-6 and TRBJ2-3, reads GAGVSQSPRYKVTKRGQDVALRCDPISGHVSLYWYRQALGQGPEFLTYFNYEAQQDKSGLPNDRFSAERPEGSISTLTIQRTEQRDSAMYRCASSGTSGTDTQYFGPGTRLTVL.